This TCR beta chain was retrieved from a study of response to subunit inactivated influenza vaccine. Study-level results: Authors suggested few new T cells are recruited by each seasonal influenza vaccination.

The V gene end was trimmed by 4 bases and the J gene end by 6 bases; junction bases not matched to a gene: 6. Germline V gene lookup returns CDR1 SEHNR and CDR2 FQNEAQ (reference sequence). The CDR3 extends over 15 amino acids. This clonotype has only a few counts. What it binds is not known. TCRdb redid the calling of the RT-PCR reads with MiXCR, one entry per CDR3 protein. The top ten hold 7.6% of the sample, which has roughly 710,000 distinct CDR3 sequences, 14% seen once. The receptor's source is a man over 45 who received an inactivated influenza vaccine. This chain connects TRBV7-9 to TRBJ1-1, with TRBD1 identical over 12 bases. Specimen: PBMCs from blood, collected around 14 days before vaccination. The CDR3 here is CASSWGTGGFSEAFF. As DNA, the CDR3 is TGTGCCAGCAGCTGGGGGACAGGGGGCTTCTCTGAAGCTTTCTTT.